Detailed here is one T cell receptor (beta chain). J gave up 5 bases and V 7 bases, and 6 bases lay outside the gene matches. This CDR3 contains 13 residues. Germline CDR1 is MDHEN and CDR2 is SYDVKM. This sample was included in a study of control samples from healthy donors and cancer patients. Assay: immunoSEQ multiplex PCR; the TCRdb copy retains only in-frame clones and omits some. The sample shows approximately 170,000 clones, around 93% of them seen only once. The rearrangement joins TRBV28 to TRBJ2-5, with TRBD1 matching over 8 bases. The TCR originated in a woman aged 55-70 years in good health. Sequencing input: blood. Written as DNA, the CDR3 is TGTGCCAGCACCGACAGGGGTTGGGAGACCCAGTACTTC. Translating it yields CASTDRGWETQYF.